The next 30 T cell receptor beta chains were all read from a single sample in a study of shared clonotypes between healthy human individuals. This table comes from immunoSEQ multiplex PCR, and its TCRdb copy is limited to in-frame clones, with some not included. The sample records about 2 million clones, 85% to 95% being singletons. Sequenced sample: naive CD4+ T cells sorted from blood. Subset here: CD45RA+ positively selected. The receptors were sampled from a man aged 18 to 35 in good health.

This rearrangement joins TRBV6-5 to TRBJ2-1, with D maybe TRBD2 (6 bases). Germline V CDR1 and CDR2: MNHEY, SVGAGI. This CDR3 has 13 amino acids. Trimming shortened V by 7 bases and J by 6 bases, and 13 bases separated the two germline ends. The CDR3 DNA reads TGTGCCAGCAAGCGGGCTAGCATCAATGAGCAGTTCTTC. This translates into CASKRASINEQFF.

For this clone: The sample holds other DNA sequences that translate to the same CDR3. CDR3 protein: CASSLGSTSSYEQYF. Written as DNA, the CDR3 is TGCGCCAGCAGCTTGGGGTCAACTTCCTCCTACGAGCAGTACTTC. The genes are TRBV5-1 and TRBJ2-7; D gene uncertain. The germline CDR1 and CDR2 sequences are SGHRS and YFSETQ. This CDR3 contains 15 residues. Trimming took 0 bases from V and 0 from J, leaving 10 bases between them.

The chain carries TRBV14 and TRBJ2-2; D uncertain. The germline CDR1 and CDR2 sequences are SGHDN and FVKESK. V lost 2 bases, J lost 4 bases, and 11 bases lay in between. There are 15 residues in the CDR3. Here the CDR3 reads CASSQLFARTGELFF. The CDR3 DNA sequence: TGTGCCAGCAGCCAACTGTTCGCTCGCACCGGGGAGCTGTTTTTT.

The chain has TRBV25-1 and TRBJ1-2; 7 bases fit TRBD1. The CDR3 is made up of 12 amino acids. Germline CDR1 MGHDK, CDR2 SYGVNS. V shed 8 bases and J 8 bases; nucleotides not matched to a gene: 8. The DNA for the CDR3 is TGTGCCAGCTCGACAGGGATGGGCGGCTACACCTTC. It specifies CASSTGMGGYTF.

A note on this clone: Other DNA sequences in this sample translate to the same CDR3. The chain carries TRBV7-9 and TRBJ1-4; D remains unclear. Germline V gives CDR1 SEHNR, CDR2 FQNEAQ (reference sequence). The CDR3 length is 14 residues. V was clipped by 3 bases and J by 4 bases, with 9 bases between them. The CDR3 loop is CASSLAEINEKLFF. The CDR3 DNA reads TGTGCCAGCAGCTTGGCAGAGATTAATGAAAAACTGTTTTTT.

The chain couples TRBV5-1 to TRBJ2-5; weak D call: TRBD2 (6 bases). The germline V gene has CDR1 SGHRS and CDR2 YFSETQ. There are 16 residues in the CDR3. V lost 4 bases to trimming and J lost 0 bases, with 16 bases between them. In DNA, the CDR3 is TGCGCCAGCAGCCCGACCGGGACTCCGTACCAAGAGACCCAGTACTTC. Translated: CASSPTGTPYQETQYF. The full variable domain, rest sourced from reference TRBV5-1 and TRBJ2-5, is KAGVTQTPRYLIKTRGQQVTLSCSPISGHRSVSWYQQTPGQGLQFLFEYFSETQRNKGNFPGRFSGRQFSNSRSEMNVSTLELGDSALYLCASSPTGTPYQETQYFGPGTRLLVL.

This chain joins TRBV7-2 and TRBJ1-6; 7 bases fit TRBD1. The CDR3 is made up of 17 amino acids. The germline V gene encodes CDR1 SGHTA and CDR2 FQGNSA. Unmatched junction bases numbered 12, after V lost 4 bases and J lost 6 bases. The CDR3 reads CASSSRGAGLLNSPLHF. For the CDR3, the DNA is TGTGCCAGCAGCTCCAGGGGGGCCGGACTTCTTAATTCACCCCTCCACTTT.

This clone was seen once. The chain has TRBV4-3 and TRBJ2-2; D gene uncertain. V shed 0 bases and J shed 6 bases, with 14 bases lying between them. Germline CDR1 LGHNA, CDR2 YSLEER. CDR3 length: 16 residues. CDR3 residues: CASSQESSATPGELFF. For the CDR3, the DNA is TGCGCCAGCAGCCAAGAATCCTCAGCTACCCCCGGGGAGCTGTTTTTT.

The V gene is TRBV7-2, the J gene TRBJ1-6, with D possibly matching TRBD1 (6 bases). V was clipped by 2 bases and J by 6 bases, with 20 bases between them. From germline, CDR1 is SGHTA and CDR2 FQGNSA. This CDR3 is 18 amino acids long. CDR3 in DNA: TGTGCCAGCAGCTTAATTAGGGGGGTTGGCTCCGGTAATTCACCCCTCCACTTT. Translated, it gives CASSLIRGVGSGNSPLHF.

J is TRBJ1-2 and V is TRBV2; D unclear. Germline assignment: CDR1 SNHLY and CDR2 FYNNEI. The V end was cut by 4 bases, the J end by 6 bases, with 15 bases between. The CDR3 runs to 14 residues. CDR3 DNA: TGTGCCAGCAGTGCCCTAACCTGGACGGATGGCTACACCTTC. Translated, it gives CASSALTWTDGYTF.

The rearrangement uses TRBV9 and TRBJ2-5, with D possibly being TRBD2 (6 bases). Trimming removed 0 bases at V and 2 bases at J, with 14 bases between. The CDR3 runs to 16 residues. Germline CDR1 is SGDLS and CDR2 is YYNGEE. The CDR3 nucleotides are TGTGCCAGCAGCGTAGACGGATCGGGGGTACAAGAGACCCAGTACTTC. This sequence encodes CASSVDGSGVQETQYF.

Comments on this clone: This sample includes further DNA sequences coding for the same CDR3. The rearrangement uses TRBV7-2 and TRBJ2-1, with 7 bases matching TRBD2. Per germline, CDR1 SGHTA and CDR2 FQGNSA. The V segment lost 2 bases and the J segment 5 bases; nucleotides outside the gene matches: 6. The CDR3 runs to 15 residues. The CDR3 region is CASSLTSGVNNEQFF. CDR3 coding DNA: TGTGCCAGCAGCTTAACCAGCGGGGTGAACAATGAGCAGTTCTTC.

Of note for this clone: Being one base from a much bigger clone, this may be a read error. This chain links TRBV11-2 with TRBJ1-5, with 10 nucleotides matching TRBD1. Germline V gives CDR1 SGHAT, CDR2 FQNNGV. V lost 4 bases to trimming and J lost 10 bases; unmatched junction nucleotides: 10. The CDR3 spans 15 residues. CDR3 in amino acids: CASSSGQGGRLPQHF. For the CDR3, the DNA is TGTGCCAGCAGCTCCGGACAGGGGGGGAGGTTACCCCAGCATTTT.

This clone was found once. The V call is TRBV2, the J call TRBJ2-1; D remains ambiguous. Germline V gene sequence: CDR1 SNHLY, CDR2 FYNNEI. The CDR3 totals 11 residues. With 6 bases removed from V and 7 bases from J, the gap between germline ends came to 7 bases. The CDR3 region is CASRAGNEQFF. The CDR3 DNA reads as TGTGCCAGCAGGGCCGGGAATGAGCAGTTCTTC.

V gene TRBV10-3 combines with J gene TRBJ2-2; no clear D. Trimming left V 5 bases short and J 2 bases short, with 9 bases between. This CDR3 contains 14 residues. From germline, CDR1 is ENHRY and CDR2 SYGVKD. CDR3 in DNA: TGTGCCATCAGTCGTGGCAGCAACACCGGGGAGCTGTTTTTT. Translating it yields CAISRGSNTGELFF.

The J gene is TRBJ2-7, the V gene TRBV7-9, with D perhaps TRBD1 (6 bases). The CDR3 totals 14 residues. Trimming shortened V by 5 bases and J by 3 bases, and 14 bases separated the two germline ends. Germline CDR1 is SEHNR and CDR2 is FQNEAQ (reference sequence). Written as DNA, the CDR3 is TGTGCCAGCAGCCGACCTCAGGGGTACTACGAGCAGTACTTC. As protein: CASSRPQGYYEQYF. Full variable domain (remainder filled in from reference TRBV7-9 and TRBJ2-7): DTGVSQNPRHKITKRGQNVTFRCDPISEHNRLYWYRQTLGQGPEFLTYFQNEAQLEKSRLLSDRFSAERPKGSFSTLEIQRTEQGDSAMYLCASSRPQGYYEQYFGPGTRLTVT.

This chain joins TRBV6-5 and TRBJ2-7; D call uncertain. Trimming took 3 bases from V and 2 from J, leaving 11 bases between them. Germline V gene sequence: CDR1 MNHEY, CDR2 SVGAGI. This CDR3 spans 14 amino acids. CDR3 DNA: TGTGCCAGCAGTTATGTCAAGGGCCCCTACGAGCAGTACTTC. Translated, it gives CASSYVKGPYEQYF.

CDR3 sequence reads: CASSAGESTIYNEQFF. CDR3 coding DNA: TGTGCCAGCAGCGCAGGGGAATCAACGATCTACAATGAGCAGTTCTTC. The chain recombines TRBV9 with TRBJ2-1; a weak D match, TRBD1 (6 bases). Germline assignment: CDR1 SGDLS and CDR2 YYNGEE. The length of the CDR3 is 16 residues. V was shortened by 3 bases and J by 3 bases, with 16 bases between the two germline ends.

To note about this clone: A much larger clone differs from this one at a single base, so this may be a read error. Additional DNA sequences in this sample encode the identical CDR3. The chain is built from TRBV27 and TRBJ2-7, with D uncertain. The CDR3 runs to 12 residues. Germline CDR1 MNHEY, CDR2 SMNVEV (reference sequence). The CDR3 DNA reads as TGTGCCAGCCCCCTAAAGGGTTACGAGCAGTACTTT. Translation gives CASPLKGYEQYF.

Comment on this clone: Distinct nucleotide sequences in the sample also encode this CDR3. The chain has TRBV20-1 and TRBJ2-5; D remains unclear. Per germline, CDR1 DFQATT and CDR2 SNEGSKA (reference sequence). This CDR3 has 11 amino acids. The V gene lost 2 bases and the J gene lost 2 bases, with 3 bases spanning the gap. DNA of the CDR3: TGCAGTGCTAGAAAGCAAGAGACCCAGTACTTC. Encoded protein: CSARKQETQYF.

The CDR3 DNA follows: TGTGCCAGCAGCAGAGGGACAGGCCTCCTTGGCTATGGCTACACCTTC. Its protein is CASSRGTGLLGYGYTF. The chain recombines TRBV7-9 with TRBJ1-2; 8 positions agree with TRBD1. With V trimmed by 5 bases and J by 4 bases, 12 bases remained unmatched. CDR3 size: 16 residues. The germline CDR1 and CDR2 sequences are SEHNR and FQNEAQ (reference sequence). Combining the CDR3 with reference TRBV7-9 and TRBJ1-2 gives the whole variable domain DTGVSQNPRHKITKRGQNVTFRCDPISEHNRLYWYRQTLGQGPEFLTYFQNEAQLEKSRLLSDRFSAERPKGSFSTLEIQRTEQGDSAMYLCASSRGTGLLGYGYTFGSGTRLTVV.

The chain is built from TRBV2 and TRBJ2-5, with 13 nucleotides matching TRBD2. Per the germline V gene, CDR1 is SNHLY and CDR2 is FYNNEI. This CDR3 region has 16 residues. J lost 2 bases, V lost 7 bases, and 7 bases had no gene match. CDR3 coding DNA: TGTGCCAGCAATGGACTAGCGGGGGCGTATCAAGAGACCCAGTACTTC. The encoded protein is CASNGLAGAYQETQYF.

A word on this clone: The sample has other DNA sequences that encode this CDR3 too. The chain has TRBV28 and TRBJ1-2; D remains unclear. V lost 2 bases, J lost 4 bases, and 5 bases lay in between. The CDR3 is 12 amino acids. In germline, CDR1 is MDHEN, CDR2 SYDVKM. As DNA, the CDR3 is TGTGCCAGCAGTTTAGCGTCCTATGGCTACACCTTC. This sequence encodes CASSLASYGYTF.

This chain connects TRBV27 to TRBJ1-6; D is possibly TRBD1 (5 bases). V was shortened by 4 bases and J by 9 bases, with 22 bases between the two germline ends. Germline CDR1 is MNHEY and CDR2 is SMNVEV (reference sequence). The length of the CDR3 is 17 residues. CDR3 loop: CASSSPYLGRLGSPLHF. DNA for the CDR3: TGTGCCAGCAGTTCGCCGTACTTGGGGCGATTGGGTTCACCCCTCCACTTT.

The chain carries TRBV5-1 and TRBJ1-2, with D possibly matching TRBD1 (5 bases). Per germline, CDR1 SGHRS and CDR2 YFSETQ. The CDR3 consists of 15 residues. Trimming left V 2 bases short and J 7 bases short, with 18 bases between. For the CDR3, the DNA is TGCGCCAGCAGCTTTTTTGACCCAGGGTCGAGTGGCTACACCTTC. This gives the protein CASSFFDPGSSGYTF.

The V gene is TRBV10-3, the J gene TRBJ2-3; 9 nucleotides agree with TRBD1. Trimming removed 3 bases from V and 2 bases from J; junction bases left unmatched: 3. The germline V gene encodes CDR1 ENHRY and CDR2 SYGVKD. CDR3 length: 15 amino acids. The chain's CDR3 is CAISDGTGLTDTQYF. In DNA form, the CDR3 reads TGTGCCATCAGTGACGGGACAGGGCTCACAGATACGCAGTATTTT.

The V and J genes are TRBV18 and TRBJ2-2, with 12 bases matching TRBD2. The CDR3 is made up of 16 amino acids. Germline CDR1 and CDR2: KGHSH and LQKENI. The junction had 3 bases not matched to a gene; V was cut back by 5 bases and J by 2 bases. This CDR3 is CASSRTSGANTGELFF. As DNA, the CDR3 is TGTGCCAGCTCAAGGACTAGCGGGGCTAACACCGGGGAGCTGTTTTTT.

This chain links TRBV28 with TRBJ1-2; TRBD1 might be the D (5 bases). The CDR3 has 13 residues. CDR1 MDHEN and CDR2 SYDVKM come from the germline V gene. Trimming took 2 bases from V and 12 from J, leaving 16 bases between them. The CDR3 nucleotides read TGTGCCAGCAGTTTAGTTGGGACGGCAGGCCACACCTTC. This gives the protein CASSLVGTAGHTF.

V usage is TRBV2 and J usage is TRBJ1-2; possibly TRBD1 for D (5 bases). V was pared by 6 bases and J by 10 bases, with 15 bases between. Per the germline V gene, CDR1 is SNHLY and CDR2 is FYNNEI. This CDR3 is built from 12 residues. CDR3 sequence reads: CASSRRQSDYTF. In DNA form, the CDR3 reads TGTGCCAGCAGCAGACGACAGTCGGACTACACCTTC.

Details on this clone: A much more abundant neighbour one base away suggests this may be a read error. The chain is built from TRBV5-6 and TRBJ2-5; 9 bases agree with TRBD1. This CDR3 is 13 amino acids long. V was clipped by 4 bases and J by 3 bases; unmatched bases: 1. Germline V gene lookup returns CDR1 SGHDT and CDR2 YYEEEE. This CDR3 is CASSRTGEETQYF. CDR3 in DNA: TGTGCCAGCAGCAGGACAGGGGAAGAGACCCAGTACTTC.